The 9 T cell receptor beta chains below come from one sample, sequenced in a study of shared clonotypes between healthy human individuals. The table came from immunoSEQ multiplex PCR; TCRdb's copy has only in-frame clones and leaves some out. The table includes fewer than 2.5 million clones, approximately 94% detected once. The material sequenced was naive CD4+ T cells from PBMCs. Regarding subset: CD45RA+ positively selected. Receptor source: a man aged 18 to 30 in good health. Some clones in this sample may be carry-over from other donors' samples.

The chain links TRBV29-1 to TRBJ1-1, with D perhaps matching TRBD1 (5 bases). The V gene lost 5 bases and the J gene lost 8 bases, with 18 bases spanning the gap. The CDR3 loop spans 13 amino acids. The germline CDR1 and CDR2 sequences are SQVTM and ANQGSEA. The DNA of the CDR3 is TGCAGCGTTCGGACATTATCCCCCGGGGAAGCTTTCTTT. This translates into CSVRTLSPGEAFF.

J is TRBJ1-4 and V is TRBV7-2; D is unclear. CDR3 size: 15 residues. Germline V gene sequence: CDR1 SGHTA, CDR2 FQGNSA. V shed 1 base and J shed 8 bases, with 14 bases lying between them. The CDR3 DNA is TGTGCCAGCAGCTTAGATCGGTCCAAAAGGGAAAAACTGTTTTTT. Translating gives CASSLDRSKREKLFF.

The CDR3 nucleotides are TGTGCCAGCAGTGAATCGAGCAGGGGTGCCTTCTTT. Protein: CASSESSRGAFF. The chain has TRBV6-1 and TRBJ1-1; perhaps TRBD1 as D (6 bases). The CDR3 loop spans 12 amino acids. Germline values: CDR1 MNHNS, CDR2 SASEGT. V was shortened by 2 bases and J by 14 bases, with 15 bases between the two germline ends.

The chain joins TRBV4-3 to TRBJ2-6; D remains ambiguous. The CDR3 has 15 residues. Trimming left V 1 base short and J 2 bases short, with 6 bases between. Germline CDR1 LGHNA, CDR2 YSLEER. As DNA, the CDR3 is TGCGCCAGCAGCCAAGCTTCGGCTGGGGCCAACGTCCTGACTTTC. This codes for CASSQASAGANVLTF.

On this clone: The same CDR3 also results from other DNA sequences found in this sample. Here the CDR3 reads CASSLGGGLETQYF. CDR3 coding DNA: TGCGCCAGCAGCTTGGGAGGGGGCCTGGAGACCCAGTACTTC. The rearrangement joins TRBV5-1 to TRBJ2-5, with 7 nucleotides matching TRBD1. From germline, CDR1 is SGHRS and CDR2 YFSETQ. V shed 0 bases and J 5 bases; nucleotides not matched to a gene: 4. The length of the CDR3 is 14 residues.

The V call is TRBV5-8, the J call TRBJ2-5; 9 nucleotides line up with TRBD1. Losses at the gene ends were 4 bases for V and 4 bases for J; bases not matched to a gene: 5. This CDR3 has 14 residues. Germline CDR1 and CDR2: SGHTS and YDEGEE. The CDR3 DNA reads TGTGCCAGCAGCGACGACAGGGGGACAGAGACCCAGTACTTC. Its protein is CASSDDRGTETQYF.

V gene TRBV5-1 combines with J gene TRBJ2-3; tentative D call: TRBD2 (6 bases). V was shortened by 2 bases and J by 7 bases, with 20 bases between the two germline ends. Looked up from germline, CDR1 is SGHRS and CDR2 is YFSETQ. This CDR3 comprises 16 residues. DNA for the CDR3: TGCGCCAGCAGCTTTGGGGCTGGACTACTCACGTATACGCAGTATTTT. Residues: CASSFGAGLLTYTQYF.

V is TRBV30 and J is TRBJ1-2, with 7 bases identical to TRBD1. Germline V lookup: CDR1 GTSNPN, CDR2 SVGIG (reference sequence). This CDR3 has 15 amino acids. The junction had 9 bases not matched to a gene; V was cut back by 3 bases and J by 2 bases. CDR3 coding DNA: TGTGCCTGGAGCGGGTGGGACAGATACAACTATGGCTACACCTTC. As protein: CAWSGWDRYNYGYTF.

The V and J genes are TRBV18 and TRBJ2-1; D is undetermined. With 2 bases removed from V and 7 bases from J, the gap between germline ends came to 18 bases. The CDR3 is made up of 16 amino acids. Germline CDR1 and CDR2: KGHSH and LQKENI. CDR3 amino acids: CASSPTADSGRNEQFF. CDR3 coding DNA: TGTGCCAGCTCACCAACGGCAGATTCAGGTCGGAATGAGCAGTTCTTC.